This T cell receptor (beta chain) comes out of a study of prognosis after radiotherapy for stage I lung cancer. Study in general: SBRT radiotherapy used 3 to 5 fractions and a biologically effective dose of at least 100 Gy.

Amplification of the TCR beta CDR3 (from genomic DNA) was done by two-round multiplex PCR. Amplification in first-round PCR relied on primers specific to each TRBV and TRBJ gene. TCRdb called the multiplex PCR reads again in MiXCR, with one record for every CDR3 protein. The table shows over 20,000 distinct CDR3 sequences, with about 36% occurring only once. The V gene lost 0 bases and the J gene lost 6 bases, with 9 bases spanning the gap. CDR1 SGHRS and CDR2 YFSETQ come from the germline V gene. The CDR3 length is 14 residues. This clonotype has just one count. Sequenced here: PBMCs, sampled before or after stereotactic body radiation therapy (not recorded which). The sequence was obtained from a donor of 50 years or more with non-small cell lung cancer. The chain links TRBV5-1 to TRBJ2-2; D gene ambiguous. The chain's CDR3 is CASSLANQAGELFF. The CDR3 DNA reads as TGCGCCAGCAGCTTGGCAAATCAAGCCGGGGAGCTGTTTTTT.